This T cell receptor beta chain was identified in a study of T cell responses to AZD1222 COVID-19 vaccine. Overall study results and limits: Reports indicate that nearly half of spike-specific TCRs are directed at unmutated variant regions.

Profiled with immunoSEQ multiplex PCR; TCRdb holds only in-frame clones, not every one. The sample carries fewer than 120,000 clones, roughly nine tenths recorded once. With respect to this clone: Its antigen remains unidentified.

The CDR3 is 16 residues long. The V gene's germline CDR1 is SGHVS and CDR2 FNYEAQ. The trim removed 2 bases at V and 3 bases at J, leaving 7 bases unmatched. Sequenced material: peripheral blood, taken on day 0 of AZD1222 vaccination. The chain couples TRBV7-6 to TRBJ1-5; the match to TRBD1 covers 7 bases. The origin of this receptor is an adult in good health. The DNA of the CDR3 is TGTGCCAGCAGCTTACAAGGGGGCGGCTTCAATCAGCCCCAGCATTTT. This sequence encodes CASSLQGGGFNQPQHF.